These T cell receptor beta chains were read from a single sample in a study of early T cells in non-severe SARS-CoV-2 infection. MiXCR was run by TCRdb on the 5' RACE reads, yielding one entry per CDR3 protein. This table holds approximately 69,000 distinct CDR3 sequences, roughly 11% found once. Source: whole blood, taken at baseline. The receptors here all came from an adult who was a healthcare worker with PCR-confirmed SARS-CoV-2 infection or an uninfected control (not recorded which). CDR3s include the opening cysteine and the closing phenylalanine or tryptophan. The order of the fields is J gene, V gene, D gene, CDR3 protein. A D gene is named only where the DNA matches it firmly.

j_call: TRBJ2-3; v_call: TRBV7-2; d_call: .; cdr3_aa: CASSLDMGARTDTQYF
j_call: TRBJ2-5; v_call: TRBV29-1; d_call: .; cdr3_aa: CSVGGGPETQYF
j_call: TRBJ2-7; v_call: TRBV6-2/TRBV6-3; d_call: .; cdr3_aa: CASTDTYERYF
j_call: TRBJ2-5; v_call: TRBV5-4; d_call: .; cdr3_aa: CASSLDRDEETQYF
j_call: TRBJ2-5; v_call: TRBV7-2; d_call: .; cdr3_aa: CASSLGMQETQYF
j_call: TRBJ2-5; v_call: TRBV14; d_call: .; cdr3_aa: CASSPPGETQYF
j_call: TRBJ1-1; v_call: TRBV18; d_call: .; cdr3_aa: CASSPPGAMRNTEAFF
j_call: TRBJ2-4; v_call: TRBV29-1; d_call: .; cdr3_aa: CSVWDLASDDIQYF
j_call: TRBJ2-1; v_call: TRBV9; d_call: TRBD2; cdr3_aa: CASARYGTSGVAGEQFF
j_call: TRBJ2-7; v_call: TRBV7-2; d_call: TRBD1; cdr3_aa: CASSSPGQGDEQYF
j_call: TRBJ2-3; v_call: TRBV4-1; d_call: .; cdr3_aa: CASSQAGISTDTQYF
j_call: TRBJ1-4; v_call: TRBV20-1; d_call: .; cdr3_aa: CSARDLRGVNEKLFF
j_call: TRBJ1-1; v_call: TRBV6-1; d_call: TRBD1; cdr3_aa: CAGRDRAVTEAFF
j_call: TRBJ2-7; v_call: TRBV12-3/TRBV12-4; d_call: .; cdr3_aa: CASSSGAPYYEQYF
j_call: TRBJ1-1; v_call: TRBV6-5; d_call: .; cdr3_aa: CASREMGNTEAFF